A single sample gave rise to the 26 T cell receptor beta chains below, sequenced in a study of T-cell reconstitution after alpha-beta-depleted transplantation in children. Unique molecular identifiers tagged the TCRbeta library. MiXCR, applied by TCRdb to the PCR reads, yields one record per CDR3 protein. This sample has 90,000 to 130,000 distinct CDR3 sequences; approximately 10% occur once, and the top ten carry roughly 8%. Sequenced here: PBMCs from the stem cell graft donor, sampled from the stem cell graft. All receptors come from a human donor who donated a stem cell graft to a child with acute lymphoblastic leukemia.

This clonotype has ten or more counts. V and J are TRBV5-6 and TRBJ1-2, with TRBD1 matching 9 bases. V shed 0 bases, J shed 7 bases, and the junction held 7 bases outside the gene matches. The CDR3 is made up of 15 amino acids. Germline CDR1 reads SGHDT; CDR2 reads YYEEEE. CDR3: CASSLVRGQGGGYTF. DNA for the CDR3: TGTGCCAGCAGCTTGGTGCGGGGACAGGGTGGTGGCTACACCTTC.

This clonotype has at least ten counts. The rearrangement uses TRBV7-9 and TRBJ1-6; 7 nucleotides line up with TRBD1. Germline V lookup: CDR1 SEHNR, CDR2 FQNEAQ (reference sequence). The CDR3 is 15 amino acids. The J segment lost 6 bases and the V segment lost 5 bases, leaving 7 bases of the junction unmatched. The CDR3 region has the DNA TGTGCCAGCAGCCCCTCCCGACAGGGTAATTCACCCCTCCACTTT. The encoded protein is CASSPSRQGNSPLHF.

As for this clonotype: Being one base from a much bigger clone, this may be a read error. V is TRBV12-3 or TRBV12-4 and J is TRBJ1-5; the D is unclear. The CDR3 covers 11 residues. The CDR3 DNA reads TGTGTCAGCAGTTTAGGGTGGACCCAGCATTTT. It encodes CVSSLGWTQHF.

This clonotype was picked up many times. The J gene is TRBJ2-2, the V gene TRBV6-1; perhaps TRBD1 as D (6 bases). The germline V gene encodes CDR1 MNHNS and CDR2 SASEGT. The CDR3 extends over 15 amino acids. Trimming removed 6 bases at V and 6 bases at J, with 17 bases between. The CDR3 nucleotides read TGTGCCAGCAGGCTTACAGGGCCCATCCCCGGGGAGCTGTTTTTT. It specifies CASRLTGPIPGELFF.

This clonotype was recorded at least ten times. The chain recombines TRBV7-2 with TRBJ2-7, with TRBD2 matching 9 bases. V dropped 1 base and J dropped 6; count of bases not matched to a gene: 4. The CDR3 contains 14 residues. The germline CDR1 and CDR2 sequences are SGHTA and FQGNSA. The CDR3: CASSLGTSVIEQYF. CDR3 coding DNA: TGTGCCAGCAGCTTAGGGACTAGCGTGATCGAGCAGTACTTC.

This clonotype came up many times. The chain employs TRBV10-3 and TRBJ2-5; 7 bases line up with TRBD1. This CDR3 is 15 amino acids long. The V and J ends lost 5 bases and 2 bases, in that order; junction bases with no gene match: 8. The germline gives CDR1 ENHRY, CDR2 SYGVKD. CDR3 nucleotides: TGTGCCATCAGTAAATTCGACAGGGATCAAGAGACCCAGTACTTC. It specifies CAISKFDRDQETQYF.

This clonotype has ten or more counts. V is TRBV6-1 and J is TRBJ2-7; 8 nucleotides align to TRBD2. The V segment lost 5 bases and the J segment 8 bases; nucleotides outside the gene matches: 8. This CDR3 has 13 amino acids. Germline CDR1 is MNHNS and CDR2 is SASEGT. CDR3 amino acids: CASSRAGDTQQYF. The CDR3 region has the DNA TGTGCCAGCAGTAGAGCGGGAGACACCCAGCAGTACTTC.

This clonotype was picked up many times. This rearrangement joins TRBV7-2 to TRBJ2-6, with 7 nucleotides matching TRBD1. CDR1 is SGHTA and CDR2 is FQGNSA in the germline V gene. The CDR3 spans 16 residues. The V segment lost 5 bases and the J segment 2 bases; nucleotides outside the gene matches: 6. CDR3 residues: CASSEETGPGANVLTF. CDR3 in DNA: TGTGCCAGCAGCGAAGAGACAGGGCCTGGGGCCAACGTCCTGACTTTC.

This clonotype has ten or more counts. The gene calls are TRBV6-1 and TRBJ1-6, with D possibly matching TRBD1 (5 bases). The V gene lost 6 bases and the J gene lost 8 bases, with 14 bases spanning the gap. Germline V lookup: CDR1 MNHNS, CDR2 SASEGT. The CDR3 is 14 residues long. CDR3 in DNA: TGTGCCAGCAGAAGACAGCAGAGGGATTCACCCCTCCACTTT. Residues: CASRRQQRDSPLHF.

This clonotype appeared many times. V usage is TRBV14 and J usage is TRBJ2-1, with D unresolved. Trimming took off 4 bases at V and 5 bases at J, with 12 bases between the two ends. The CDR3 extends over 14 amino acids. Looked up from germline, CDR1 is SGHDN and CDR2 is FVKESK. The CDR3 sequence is CASSPPSEHNEQFF. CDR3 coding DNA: TGTGCCAGCAGCCCCCCCTCCGAGCACAATGAGCAGTTCTTC.

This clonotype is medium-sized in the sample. The CDR3 DNA sequence: TGTGCCAGCAGTTTAACGCCGGTGGCCGGCACCATATATTTT. Translated: CASSLTPVAGTIYF. The chain is built from TRBV27 and TRBJ1-3, with D uncertain. V was shortened by 2 bases and J by 9 bases, with 14 bases between the two germline ends. This CDR3 is 14 amino acids long. Germline CDR1 and CDR2: MNHEY and SMNVEV (reference sequence).

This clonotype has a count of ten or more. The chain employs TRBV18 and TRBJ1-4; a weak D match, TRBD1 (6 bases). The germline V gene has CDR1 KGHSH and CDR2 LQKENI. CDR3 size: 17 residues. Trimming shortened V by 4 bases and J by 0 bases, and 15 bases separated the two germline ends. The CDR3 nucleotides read TGTGCCAGCTCACTCTACAGGGAGAGAACAACTAATGAAAAACTGTTTTTT. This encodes CASSLYRERTTNEKLFF.

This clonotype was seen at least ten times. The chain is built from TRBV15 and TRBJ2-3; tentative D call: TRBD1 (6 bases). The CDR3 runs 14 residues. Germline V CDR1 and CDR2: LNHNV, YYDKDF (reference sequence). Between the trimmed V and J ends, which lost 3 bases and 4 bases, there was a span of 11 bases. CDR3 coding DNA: TGTGCCACCAGCAGTCACAGGGATCCAGATACGCAGTATTTT. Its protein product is CATSSHRDPDTQYF.

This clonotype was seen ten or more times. This chain's CDR3 is CASSRSRTTNEKLFF. The CDR3 region has the DNA TGTGCCAGTAGTAGGAGCCGGACTACTAATGAAAAACTGTTTTTT. V and J are TRBV19 and TRBJ1-4, with D hard to call. Germline V gene lookup returns CDR1 LNHDA and CDR2 SQIVND (reference sequence). This CDR3 has 15 amino acids. Trimming left V 4 bases short and J 2 bases short, with 11 bases between.

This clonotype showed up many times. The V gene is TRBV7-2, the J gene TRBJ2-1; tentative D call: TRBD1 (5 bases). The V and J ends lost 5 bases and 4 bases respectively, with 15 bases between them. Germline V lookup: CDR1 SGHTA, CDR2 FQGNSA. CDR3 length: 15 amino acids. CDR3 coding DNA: TGTGCCAGCAGCAGCCCGACAGCCGCTTACAATGAGCAGTTCTTC. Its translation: CASSSPTAAYNEQFF.

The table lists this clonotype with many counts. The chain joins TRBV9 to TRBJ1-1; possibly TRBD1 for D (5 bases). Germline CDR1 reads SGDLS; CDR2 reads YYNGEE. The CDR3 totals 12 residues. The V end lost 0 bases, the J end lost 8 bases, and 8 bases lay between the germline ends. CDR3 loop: CASSVVQGEAFF. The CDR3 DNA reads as TGTGCCAGCAGCGTAGTCCAGGGCGAAGCTTTCTTT.

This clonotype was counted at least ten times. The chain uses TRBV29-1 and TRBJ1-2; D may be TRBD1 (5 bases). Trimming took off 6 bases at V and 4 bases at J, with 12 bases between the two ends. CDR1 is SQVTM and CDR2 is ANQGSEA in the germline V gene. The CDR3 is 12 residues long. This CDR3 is CSVGDRVYGYTF. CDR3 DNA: TGCAGCGTAGGGGACCGGGTCTATGGCTACACCTTC.

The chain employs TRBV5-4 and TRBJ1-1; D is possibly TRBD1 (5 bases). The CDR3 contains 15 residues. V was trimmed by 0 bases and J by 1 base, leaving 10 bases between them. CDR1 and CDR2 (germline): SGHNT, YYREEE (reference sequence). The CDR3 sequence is CASSLGGLRNTEAFF. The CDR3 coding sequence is TGTGCCAGCAGCTTGGGGGGACTGAGGAACACTGAAGCTTTCTTT.

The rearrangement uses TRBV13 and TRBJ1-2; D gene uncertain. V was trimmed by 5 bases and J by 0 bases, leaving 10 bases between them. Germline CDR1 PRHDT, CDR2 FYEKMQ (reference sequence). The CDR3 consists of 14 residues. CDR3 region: CASSPGPANYGYTF. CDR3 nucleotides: TGTGCCAGCAGCCCCGGACCTGCTAACTATGGCTACACCTTC.

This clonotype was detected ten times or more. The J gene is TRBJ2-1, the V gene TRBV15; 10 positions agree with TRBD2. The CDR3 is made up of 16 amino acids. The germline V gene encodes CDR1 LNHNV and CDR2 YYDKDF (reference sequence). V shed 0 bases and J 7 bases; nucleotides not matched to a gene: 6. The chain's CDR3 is CATSRDSGRRLNEQFF. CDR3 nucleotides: TGTGCCACCAGCAGAGATAGCGGGAGGCGCTTGAATGAGCAGTTCTTC.

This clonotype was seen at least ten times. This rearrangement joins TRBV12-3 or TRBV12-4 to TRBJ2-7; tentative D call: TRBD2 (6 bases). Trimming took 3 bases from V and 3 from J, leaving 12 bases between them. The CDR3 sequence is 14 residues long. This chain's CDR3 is CASSFVGRYYEQYF. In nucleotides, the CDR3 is TGTGCCAGCAGTTTCGTCGGGAGATACTACGAGCAGTACTTC.

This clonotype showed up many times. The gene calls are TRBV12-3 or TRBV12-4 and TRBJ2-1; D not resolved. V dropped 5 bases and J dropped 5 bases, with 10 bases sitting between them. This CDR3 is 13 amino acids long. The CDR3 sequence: CASSRTVDNEQFF. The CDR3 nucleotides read TGTGCCAGCAGTAGGACGGTAGACAATGAGCAGTTCTTC.

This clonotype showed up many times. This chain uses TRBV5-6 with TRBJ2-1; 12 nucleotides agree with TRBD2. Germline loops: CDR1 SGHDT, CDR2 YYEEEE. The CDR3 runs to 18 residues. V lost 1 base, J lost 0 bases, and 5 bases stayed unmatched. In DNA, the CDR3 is TGTGCCAGCAGCTTGACAACTAGCGGGGGGCACTCCTACAATGAGCAGTTCTTC. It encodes CASSLTTSGGHSYNEQFF.

The CDR3 spells CASSQGFTAEAFF. The CDR3 nucleotides are TGTGCCAGCAGCCAAGGGTTTACAGCTGAAGCTTTCTTT. The chain is built from TRBV14 and TRBJ1-1; D uncertain. Germline V lookup: CDR1 SGHDN, CDR2 FVKESK. CDR3 size: 13 residues. V lost 1 base to trimming and J lost 6 bases, with 9 bases between them.

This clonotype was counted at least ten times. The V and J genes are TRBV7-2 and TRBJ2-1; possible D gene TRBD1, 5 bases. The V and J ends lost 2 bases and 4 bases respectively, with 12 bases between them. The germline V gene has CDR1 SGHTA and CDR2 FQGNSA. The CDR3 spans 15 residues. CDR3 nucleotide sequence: TGTGCCAGCAGCTTAACCGTGACAGCTTACAATGAGCAGTTCTTC. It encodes CASSLTVTAYNEQFF.

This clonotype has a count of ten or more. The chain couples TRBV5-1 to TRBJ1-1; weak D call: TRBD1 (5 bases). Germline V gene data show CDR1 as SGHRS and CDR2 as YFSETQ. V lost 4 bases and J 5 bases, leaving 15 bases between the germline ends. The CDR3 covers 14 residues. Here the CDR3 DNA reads TGCGCCAGCAGCATACAGGTTGGAAAGACTGAAGCTTTCTTT. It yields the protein CASSIQVGKTEAFF.